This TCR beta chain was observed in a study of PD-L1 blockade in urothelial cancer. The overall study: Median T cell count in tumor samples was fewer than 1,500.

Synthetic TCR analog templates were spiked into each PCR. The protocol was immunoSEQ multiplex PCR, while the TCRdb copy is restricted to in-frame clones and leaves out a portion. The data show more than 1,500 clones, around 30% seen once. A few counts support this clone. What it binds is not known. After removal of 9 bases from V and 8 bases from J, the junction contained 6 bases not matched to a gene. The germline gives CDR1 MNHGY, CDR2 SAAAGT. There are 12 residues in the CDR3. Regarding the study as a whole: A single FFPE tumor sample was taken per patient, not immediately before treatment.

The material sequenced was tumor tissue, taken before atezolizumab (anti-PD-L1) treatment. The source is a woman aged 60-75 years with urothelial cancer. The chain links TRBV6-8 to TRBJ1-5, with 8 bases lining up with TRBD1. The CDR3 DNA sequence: TGTGCCAGTCGGACAGGGATGGAGCCCCAGCATTTT. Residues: CASRTGMEPQHF.